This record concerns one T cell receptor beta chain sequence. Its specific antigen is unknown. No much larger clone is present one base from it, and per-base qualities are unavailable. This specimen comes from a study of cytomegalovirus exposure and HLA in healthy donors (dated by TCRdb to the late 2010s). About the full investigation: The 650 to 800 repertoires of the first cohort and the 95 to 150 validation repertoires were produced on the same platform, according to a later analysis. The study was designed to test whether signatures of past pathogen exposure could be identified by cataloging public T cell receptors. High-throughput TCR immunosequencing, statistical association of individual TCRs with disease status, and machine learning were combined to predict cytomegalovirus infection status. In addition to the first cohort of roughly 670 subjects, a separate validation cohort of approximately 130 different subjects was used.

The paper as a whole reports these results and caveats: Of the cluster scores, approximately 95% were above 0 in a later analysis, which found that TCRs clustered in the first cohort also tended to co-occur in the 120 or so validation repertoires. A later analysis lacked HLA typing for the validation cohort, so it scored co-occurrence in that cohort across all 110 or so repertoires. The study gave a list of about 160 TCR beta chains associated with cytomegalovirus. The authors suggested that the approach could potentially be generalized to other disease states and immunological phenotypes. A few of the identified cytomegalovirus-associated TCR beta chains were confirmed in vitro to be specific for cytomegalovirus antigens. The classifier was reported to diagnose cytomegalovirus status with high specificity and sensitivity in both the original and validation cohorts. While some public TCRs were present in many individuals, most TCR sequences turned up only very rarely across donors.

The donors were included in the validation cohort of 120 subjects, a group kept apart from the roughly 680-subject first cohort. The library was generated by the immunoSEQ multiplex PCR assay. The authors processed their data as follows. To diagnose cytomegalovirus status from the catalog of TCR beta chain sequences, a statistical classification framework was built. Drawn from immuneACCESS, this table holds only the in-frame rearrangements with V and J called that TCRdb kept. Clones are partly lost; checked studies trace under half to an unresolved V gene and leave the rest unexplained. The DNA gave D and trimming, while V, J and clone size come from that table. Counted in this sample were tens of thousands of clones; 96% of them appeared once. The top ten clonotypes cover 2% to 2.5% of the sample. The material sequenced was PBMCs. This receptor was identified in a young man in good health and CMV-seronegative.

The DNA is TGCAGCGTTGATGGGGGGCAGGGGGGATCCAATGAGCAGTTCTTC. Protein translation: CSVDGGQGGSNEQFF. This sequence uses TRBV29-1 and TRBJ2-1; TRBD1 might be the D gene, on 7 matching bases. CDR1 and CDR2 are drawn from the germline V gene: SQVTM, ANQGSEA. Measured from the cysteine to the phenylalanine, the CDR3 is 15 residues long. Just CDR3 DNA is preserved here, 45 bases in frame from base 1. Relative to germline, V is 3 bases shorter and J is 6 bases shorter, with 18 bases between their ends.